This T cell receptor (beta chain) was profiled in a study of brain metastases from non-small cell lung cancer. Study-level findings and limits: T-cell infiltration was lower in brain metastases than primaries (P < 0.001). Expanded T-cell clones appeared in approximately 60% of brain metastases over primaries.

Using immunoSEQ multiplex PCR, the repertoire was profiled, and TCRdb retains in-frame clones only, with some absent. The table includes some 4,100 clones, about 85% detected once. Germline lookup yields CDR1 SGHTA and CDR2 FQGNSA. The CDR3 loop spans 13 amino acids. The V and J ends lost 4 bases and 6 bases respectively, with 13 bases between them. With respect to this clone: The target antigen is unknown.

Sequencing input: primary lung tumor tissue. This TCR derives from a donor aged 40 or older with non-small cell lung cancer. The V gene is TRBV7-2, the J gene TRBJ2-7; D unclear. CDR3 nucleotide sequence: TGTGCCAGCAGCTCCGTCGATAACGGCGAGCAGTACTTC. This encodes CASSSVDNGEQYF.